This record looks at one T cell receptor beta chain sequence and its context. What it binds is not known. Treatment described: approximately 18 received Ad26.COV2.S at low or high dose, single or two shots; about 5 received placebo; per-sample allocation not given. The samples date from day 63 after the first vaccine or placebo injection. V lost 4 bases, J lost 4 bases, and 2 bases stayed unmatched. The CDR3 length is 13 residues. Germline CDR1 SGHTA, CDR2 FQGTGA. Only in-frame clones appear in the TCRdb table, and some are missing; sequencing was by immunoSEQ multiplex PCR. Among some 400,000 clones listed, over 75% were seen once. This sample is part of a study of Ad26.COV2.S vaccination and SARS-CoV-2 variants. Across the whole study: Recipients of Ad26.COV2.S got it intramuscularly, once or twice 56 days apart.

General study results and limits: Substantial breadth was reportedly displayed by spike-specific CD8+ and CD4+ T cell responses after vaccination. Compared with placebo recipients, vaccine recipients had higher spike-specific TCR breadth.

V and J are TRBV7-3 and TRBJ2-5; 8 nucleotides match TRBD1. The receptor's source is a person aged 18-60 years who received the Ad26.COV2.S COVID-19 vaccine or a placebo. Sequencing used peripheral blood, obtained in a trial of Ad26.COV2.S vaccine versus placebo. The CDR3 loop reads CASSSGQAETQYF. The DNA for the CDR3 is TGTGCCAGCAGCTCGGGACAGGCAGAGACCCAGTACTTC.